These T cell receptor beta chains were read from a single sample in a study of blood T cell repertoires in COVID-19. The repertoire was sequenced with immunoSEQ multiplex PCR; TCRdb's copy has only in-frame clones and lacks some. The data show about 64,000 clones, 75% to 90% seen once. Source material: peripheral blood. These receptors came from a human donor in a cohort sampled during active COVID-19. CDR3s include the opening cysteine and the closing phenylalanine or tryptophan. The order of the fields is clone size, V gene, CDR3 protein. Some rows mark clone size as missing; the rest say once, few, many or name a class of expanded clone.

>NA|TRBV5-1
CASSLAAGAGYTF
>few|TRBV5-1
CASSLAVFTEAFF
>NA|TRBV11-1
CASSWPGNETQYF
>NA|TRBV7-9
CASSLGEKSSPLHF
>NA|TRBV2
CASSDMGTILSPLHF
>NA|TRBV5-5
CASSQGLGNYGYTF
>NA|TRBV19
CASSGTAYNSPLHF
>few|TRBV7-9
CASSLAGGDSPLHF
>NA|TRBV7-8
CANSLSGGAFNEQFF
>few|TRBV6-5
CASVGAGLYEQYF
>NA|TRBV3-1/TRBV3-2
CASSSKGFAAIGAFF
>NA|TRBV29-1
CSVEDTGSYGYTF
>NA|TRBV10-3
CAISESRDRATYF
>NA|TRBV5-6
CASSLGVRTYEQYF
>NA|TRBV24-1
CATSDPQILSGETQYF
>NA|TRBV5-1
CASSRTTLGGYTF
>NA|TRBV2
CASNPKTGFYNSPLHF
>NA|TRBV12-3/TRBV12-4
CASNTGTNSPLHF
>NA|TRBV27
CASSLSPTGRSQPQHF
>few|TRBV10-1
CASRYRETGELFF
>NA|TRBV5-1
CASSPEGTSYEQYF
>NA|TRBV15
CATSRRSGGRTDTQYF
>NA|TRBV10-3
CAISGDSNYGYTF
>NA|TRBV5-4
CASSLKRTGGPDTQYF
>few|TRBV5-1
CASSRDGAGENTGELFF
>NA|TRBV23-1
CASSQSTRGRDRGYEQYF
>NA|TRBV6-5
CASSTGGGGNQPQHF
>NA|TRBV19
CASSQGDSSNQPQHF
>once|TRBV19
CASSVGQGPTYEQYF
>NA|TRBV19
CASSIDPRGYYKPQHF
>NA|TRBV13
CASSLGGEAFF
>NA|TRBV18
CASSPRRTGGEFSRSETQYF
>NA|TRBV27
CASSRTPGQHYGYTF
>NA|TRBV5-8
CASSLQGRGSTGAFF
>NA|TRBV19
CASRDGQALSYEQYF
>NA|TRBV14
CASSHTWRFRDREGRTEAFF
>NA|TRBV5-5
CASSLGTSAGYEQYF
>once|TRBV27
CASRLAGFRSSYNEQFF
>NA|TRBV5-4
CASSLGLDRGATEAFF
>NA|TRBV5-1
CASSFVTVYTDTQYF
>NA|TRBV19
CATGGAGYTGELFF
>NA|TRBV6-2/TRBV6-3
CASSYRDRGTYEQYF
>medium-sized|TRBV5-1
CASSLQGENSPLHF